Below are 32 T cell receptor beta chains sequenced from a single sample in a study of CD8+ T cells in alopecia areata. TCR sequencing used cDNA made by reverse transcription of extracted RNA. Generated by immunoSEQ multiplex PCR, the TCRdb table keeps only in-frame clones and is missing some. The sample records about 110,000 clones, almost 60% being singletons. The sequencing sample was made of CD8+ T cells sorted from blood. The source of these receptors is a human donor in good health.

The chain's CDR3 is CASSQGQGHGYTF. The CDR3 DNA follows: TGTGCCAGCAGCCAGGGACAGGGCCATGGCTACACCTTC. The chain is built from TRBV5-6 and TRBJ1-2, with 9 nucleotides matching TRBD1. The CDR3 contains 13 residues. Germline V gives CDR1 SGHDT, CDR2 YYEEEE. Trimming cost V 4 bases and J 6 bases; bases outside gene matches: 4.

The CDR3 DNA sequence: TGCGCCAGCAGCTTGGACCGACAGCCCACAATAGCGTACAATGAGCAGTTCTTC. Translating gives CASSLDRQPTIAYNEQFF. This chain links TRBV5-1 with TRBJ2-1; D may be TRBD1 or TRBD2 (5 bases each). The V end was cut by 0 bases, the J end by 4 bases, with 20 bases between. The germline CDR1 and CDR2 sequences are SGHRS and YFSETQ. This CDR3 contains 18 residues.

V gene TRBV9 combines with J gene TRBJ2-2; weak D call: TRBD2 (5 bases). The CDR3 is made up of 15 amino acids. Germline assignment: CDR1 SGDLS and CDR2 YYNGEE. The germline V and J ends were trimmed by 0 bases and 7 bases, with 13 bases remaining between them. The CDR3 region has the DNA TGTGCCAGCAGCGTAGGGGGTCGCCGGGGCGGGGAGCTGTTTTTT. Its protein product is CASSVGGRRGGELFF.

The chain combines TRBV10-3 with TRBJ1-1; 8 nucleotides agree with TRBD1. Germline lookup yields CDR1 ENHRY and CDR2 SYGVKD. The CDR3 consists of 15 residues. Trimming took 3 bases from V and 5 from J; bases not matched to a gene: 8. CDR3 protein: CAISEAQGAGTEAFF. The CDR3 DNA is TGTGCCATCAGTGAAGCGCAGGGGGCTGGTACTGAAGCTTTCTTT.

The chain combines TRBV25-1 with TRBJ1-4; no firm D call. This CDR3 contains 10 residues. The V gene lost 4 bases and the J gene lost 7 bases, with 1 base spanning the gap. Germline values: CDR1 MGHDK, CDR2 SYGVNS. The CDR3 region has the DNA TGTGCCAGCAGTGGTGAAAAACTGTTTTTT. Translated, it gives CASSGEKLFF.

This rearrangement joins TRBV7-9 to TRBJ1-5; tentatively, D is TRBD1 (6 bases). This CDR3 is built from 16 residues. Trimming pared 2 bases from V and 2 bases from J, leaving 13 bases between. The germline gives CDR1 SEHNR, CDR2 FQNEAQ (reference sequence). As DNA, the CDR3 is TGTGCCAGCAGCTTAAGAGCCAGGGGACGCAATCAGCCCCAGCATTTT. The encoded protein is CASSLRARGRNQPQHF.

The CDR3 coding sequence is TGCAGCGTTGAAGATATTCGGGGGCCGAACACCGGGGAGCTGTTTTTT. Residues: CSVEDIRGPNTGELFF. The chain has TRBV29-1 and TRBJ2-2, with D perhaps assigned TRBD1 or TRBD2 (6 bases each). Germline V lookup: CDR1 SQVTM, CDR2 ANQGSEA. The V and J ends lost 0 bases and 0 bases respectively, with 11 bases between them. The CDR3 loop spans 16 amino acids.

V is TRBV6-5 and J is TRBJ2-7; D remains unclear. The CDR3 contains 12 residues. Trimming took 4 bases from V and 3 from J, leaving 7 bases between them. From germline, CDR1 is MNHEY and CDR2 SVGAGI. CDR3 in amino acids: CASSSLHYEQYF. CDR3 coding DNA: TGTGCCAGCAGTTCGCTTCACTACGAGCAGTACTTC.

CDR3 amino acids: CSVVNVETQYF. The DNA for the CDR3 is TGCAGCGTTGTGAACGTAGAGACCCAGTACTTC. This chain links TRBV29-1 with TRBJ2-5; D not resolved. Germline values: CDR1 SQVTM, CDR2 ANQGSEA. The ends were cut back, 4 bases at V and 4 bases at J, with 7 bases in the middle. The CDR3 totals 11 residues. Supplemented by reference TRBV29-1 and TRBJ2-5, the full variable domain reads SAVISQKPSRDICQRGTSLTIQCQVDSQVTMMFWYRQQPGQSLTLIATANQGSEATYESGFVIDKFPISRPNLTFSTLTVSNMSPEDSSIYLCSVVNVETQYFGPGTRLLVL.

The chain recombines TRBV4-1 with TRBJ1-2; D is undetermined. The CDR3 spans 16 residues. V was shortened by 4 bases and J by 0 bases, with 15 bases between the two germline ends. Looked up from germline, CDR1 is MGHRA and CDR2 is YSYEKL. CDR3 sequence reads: CASSPRPALANYGYTF. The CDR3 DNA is TGCGCCAGCAGCCCCCGCCCGGCTCTAGCTAACTATGGCTACACCTTC.

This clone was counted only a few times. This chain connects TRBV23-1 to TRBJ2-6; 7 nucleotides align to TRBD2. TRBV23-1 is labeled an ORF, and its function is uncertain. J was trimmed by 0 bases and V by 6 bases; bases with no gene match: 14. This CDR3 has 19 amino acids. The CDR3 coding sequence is TGCGCCAGCAGCCAAGATTTAGCGGGTCTTTTCTCTGGGGCCAACGTCCTGACTTTC. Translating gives CASSQDLAGLFSGANVLTF.

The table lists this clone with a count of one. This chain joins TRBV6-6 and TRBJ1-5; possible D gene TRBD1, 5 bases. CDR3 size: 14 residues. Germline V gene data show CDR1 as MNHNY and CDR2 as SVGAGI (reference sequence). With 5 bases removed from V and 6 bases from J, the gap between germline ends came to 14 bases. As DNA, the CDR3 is TGTGCCAGCAGTGCCTATCAGGGCACTCAGCCCCAGCATTTT. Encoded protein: CASSAYQGTQPQHF.

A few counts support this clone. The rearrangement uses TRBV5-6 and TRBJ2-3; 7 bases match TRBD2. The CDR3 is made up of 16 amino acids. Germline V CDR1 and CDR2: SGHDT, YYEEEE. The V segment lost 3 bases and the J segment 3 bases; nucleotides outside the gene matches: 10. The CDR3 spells CASSSLSGVRTDTQYF. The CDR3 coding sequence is TGTGCCAGCAGCTCCCTGAGCGGGGTAAGGACAGATACGCAGTATTTT.

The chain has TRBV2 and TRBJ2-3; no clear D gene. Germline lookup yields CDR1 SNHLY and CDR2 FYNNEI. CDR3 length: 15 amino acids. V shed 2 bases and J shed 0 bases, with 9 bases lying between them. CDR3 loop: CASSERGSSTDTQYF. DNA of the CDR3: TGTGCCAGCAGTGAACGAGGATCTAGCACAGATACGCAGTATTTT.

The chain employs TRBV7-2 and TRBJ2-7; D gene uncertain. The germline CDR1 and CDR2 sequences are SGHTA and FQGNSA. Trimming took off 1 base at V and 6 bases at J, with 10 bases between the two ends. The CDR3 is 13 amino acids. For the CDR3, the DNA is TGTGCCAGCAGCTTAGGTCAGTGGGCCGAGCAGTACTTC. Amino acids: CASSLGQWAEQYF. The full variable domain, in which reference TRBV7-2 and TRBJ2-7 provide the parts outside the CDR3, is GAGVSQSPSNKVTEKGKDVELRCDPISGHTALYWYRQSLGQGLEFLIYFQGNSAPDKSGLPSDRFSAERTGGSVSTLTIQRTQQEDSAVYLCASSLGQWAEQYFGPGTRLTVT.

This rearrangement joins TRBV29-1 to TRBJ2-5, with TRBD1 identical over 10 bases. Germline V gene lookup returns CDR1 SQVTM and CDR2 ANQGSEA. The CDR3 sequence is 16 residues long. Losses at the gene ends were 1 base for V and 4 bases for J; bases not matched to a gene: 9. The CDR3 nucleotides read TGCAGCGTTGAAGTCGCCGACAGGGGGCTTGTAGAGACCCAGTACTTC. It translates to CSVEVADRGLVETQYF.

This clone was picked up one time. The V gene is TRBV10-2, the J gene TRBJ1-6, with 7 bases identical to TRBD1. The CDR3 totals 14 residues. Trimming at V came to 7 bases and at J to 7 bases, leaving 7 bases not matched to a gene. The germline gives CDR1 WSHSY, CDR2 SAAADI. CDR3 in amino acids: CASTWTGQNSPLHF. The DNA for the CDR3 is TGCGCCAGCACCTGGACAGGCCAAAATTCACCCCTCCACTTT.

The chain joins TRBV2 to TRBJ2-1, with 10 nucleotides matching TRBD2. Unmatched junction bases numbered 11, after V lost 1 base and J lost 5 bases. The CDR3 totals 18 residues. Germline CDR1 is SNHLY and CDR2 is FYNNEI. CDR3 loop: CASSEGPSGGDTHNEQFF. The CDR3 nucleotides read TGTGCCAGCAGTGAAGGTCCCAGCGGGGGGGACACTCACAATGAGCAGTTCTTC.

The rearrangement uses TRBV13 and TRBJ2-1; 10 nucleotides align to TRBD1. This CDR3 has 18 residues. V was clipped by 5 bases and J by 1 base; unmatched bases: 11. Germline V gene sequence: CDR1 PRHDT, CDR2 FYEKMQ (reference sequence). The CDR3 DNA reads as TGTGCCAGCAGCCGATGGCATCTGGGACAGGGGTCCTACAATGAGCAGTTCTTC. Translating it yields CASSRWHLGQGSYNEQFF.

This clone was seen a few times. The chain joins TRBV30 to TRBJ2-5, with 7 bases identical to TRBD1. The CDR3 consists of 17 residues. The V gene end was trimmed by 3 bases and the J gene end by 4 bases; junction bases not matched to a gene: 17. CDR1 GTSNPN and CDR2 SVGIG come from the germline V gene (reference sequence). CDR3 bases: TGTGCCTGGAGCGGACCGGGACAGTGGGGCAGCGGAGAGACCCAGTACTTC. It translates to CAWSGPGQWGSGETQYF.

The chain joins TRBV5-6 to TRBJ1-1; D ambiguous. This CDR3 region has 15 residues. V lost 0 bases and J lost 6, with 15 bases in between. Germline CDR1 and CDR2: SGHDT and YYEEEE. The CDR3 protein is CASSLVGRLGPEAFF. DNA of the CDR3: TGTGCCAGCAGCTTGGTGGGCCGATTGGGCCCTGAAGCTTTCTTT.

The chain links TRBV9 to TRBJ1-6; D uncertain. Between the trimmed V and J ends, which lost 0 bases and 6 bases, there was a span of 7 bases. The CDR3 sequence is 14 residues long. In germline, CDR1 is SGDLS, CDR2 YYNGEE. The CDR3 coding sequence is TGTGCCAGCAGCGTAGCTGGCGCTAATTCACCCCTCCACTTT. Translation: CASSVAGANSPLHF.

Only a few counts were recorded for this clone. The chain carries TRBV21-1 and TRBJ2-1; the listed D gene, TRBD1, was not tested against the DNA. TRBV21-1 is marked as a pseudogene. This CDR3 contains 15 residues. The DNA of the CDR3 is TGTGCCAGAAGTAGATGGGACAGGGAGGTCAATGAGCAGTTCTTC. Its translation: CARSRWDREVNEQFF.

The CDR3 DNA sequence: TGTGCCAGTCGACAGGTAGCGAACACCGGGGAGCTGTTTTTT. This sequence encodes CASRQVANTGELFF. This rearrangement joins TRBV28 to TRBJ2-2, with TRBD1 as a possible D gene (6 bases). The CDR3 runs 14 residues. Germline CDR1 and CDR2: MDHEN and SYDVKM. V lost 9 bases and J lost 0, with 11 bases in between.

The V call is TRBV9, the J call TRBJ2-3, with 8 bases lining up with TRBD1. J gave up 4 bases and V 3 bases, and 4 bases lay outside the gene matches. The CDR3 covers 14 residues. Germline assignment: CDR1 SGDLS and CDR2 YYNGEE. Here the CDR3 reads CASSDPGGPDTQYF. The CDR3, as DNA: TGTGCCAGCAGCGACCCAGGGGGCCCAGATACGCAGTATTTT.

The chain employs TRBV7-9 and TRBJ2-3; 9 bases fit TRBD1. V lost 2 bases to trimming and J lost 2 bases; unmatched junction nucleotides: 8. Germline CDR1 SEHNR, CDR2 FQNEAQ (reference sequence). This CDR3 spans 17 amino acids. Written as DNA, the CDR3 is TGTGCCAGCAGCTTATCACCCGGGACAGGGCTCACAGATACGCAGTATTTT. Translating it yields CASSLSPGTGLTDTQYF.

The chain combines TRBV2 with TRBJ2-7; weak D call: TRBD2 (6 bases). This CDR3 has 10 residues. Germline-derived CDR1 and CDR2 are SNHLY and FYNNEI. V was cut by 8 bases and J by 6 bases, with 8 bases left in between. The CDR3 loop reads CASLEGEQYF. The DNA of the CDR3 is TGTGCCAGCTTGGAGGGCGAGCAGTACTTC.

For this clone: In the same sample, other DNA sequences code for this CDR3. CDR3 sequence: CASSFGTGSYEQYF. CDR3 in DNA: TGTGCCAGCAGCTTTGGGACAGGGAGCTACGAGCAGTACTTC. V and J are TRBV5-6 and TRBJ2-7; the match to TRBD1 covers 9 bases. The germline CDR1 and CDR2 sequences are SGHDT and YYEEEE. This CDR3 is built from 14 residues. Trimming removed 2 bases from V and 3 bases from J; junction bases left unmatched: 3.

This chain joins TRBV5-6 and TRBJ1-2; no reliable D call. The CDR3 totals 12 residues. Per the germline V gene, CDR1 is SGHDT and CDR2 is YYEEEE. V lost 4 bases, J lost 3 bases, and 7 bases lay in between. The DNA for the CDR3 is TGTGCCAGCAGCAGCCGGGACTATGGCTACACCTTC. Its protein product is CASSSRDYGYTF.

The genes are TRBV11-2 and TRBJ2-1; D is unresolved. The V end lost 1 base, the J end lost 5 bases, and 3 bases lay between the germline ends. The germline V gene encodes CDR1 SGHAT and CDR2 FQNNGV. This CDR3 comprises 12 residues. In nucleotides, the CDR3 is TGTGCCAGCAGCTTAGGACACAATGAGCAGTTCTTC. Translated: CASSLGHNEQFF.

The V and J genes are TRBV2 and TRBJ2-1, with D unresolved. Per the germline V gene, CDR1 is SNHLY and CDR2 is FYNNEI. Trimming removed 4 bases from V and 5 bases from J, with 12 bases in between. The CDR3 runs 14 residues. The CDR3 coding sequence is TGTGCCAGCAGTGTGTACACGAACAACAATGAGCAGTTCTTC. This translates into CASSVYTNNNEQFF. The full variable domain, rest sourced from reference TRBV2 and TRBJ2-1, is EPEVTQTPSHQVTQMGQEVILRCVPISNHLYFYWYRQILGQKVEFLVSFYNNEISEKSEIFDDQFSVERPDGSNFTLKIRSTKLEDSAMYFCASSVYTNNNEQFFGPGTRLTVL.

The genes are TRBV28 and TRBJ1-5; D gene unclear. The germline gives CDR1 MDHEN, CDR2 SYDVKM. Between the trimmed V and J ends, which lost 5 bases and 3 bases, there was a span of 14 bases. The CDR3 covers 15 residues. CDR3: CASSLPADFNQPQHF. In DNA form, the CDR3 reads TGTGCCAGCAGTCTCCCGGCAGACTTCAATCAGCCCCAGCATTTT.